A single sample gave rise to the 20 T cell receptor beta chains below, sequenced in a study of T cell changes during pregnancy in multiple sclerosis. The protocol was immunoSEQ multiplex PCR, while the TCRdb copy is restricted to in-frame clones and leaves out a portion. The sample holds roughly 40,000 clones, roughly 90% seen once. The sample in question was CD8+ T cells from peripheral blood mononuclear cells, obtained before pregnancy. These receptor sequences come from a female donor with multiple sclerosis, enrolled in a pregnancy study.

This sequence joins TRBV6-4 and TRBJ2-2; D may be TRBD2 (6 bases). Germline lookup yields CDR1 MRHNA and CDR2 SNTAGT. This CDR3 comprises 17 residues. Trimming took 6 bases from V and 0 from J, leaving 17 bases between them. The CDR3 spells CASSPRRGSSNTGELFF. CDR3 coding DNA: TGTGCCAGCAGCCCAAGACGGGGGTCATCGAACACCGGGGAGCTGTTTTTT.

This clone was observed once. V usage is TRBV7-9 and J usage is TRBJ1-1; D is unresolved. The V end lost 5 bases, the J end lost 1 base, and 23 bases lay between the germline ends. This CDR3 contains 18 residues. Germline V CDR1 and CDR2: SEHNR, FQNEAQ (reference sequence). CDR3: CASSLKEPTVFANTEAFF. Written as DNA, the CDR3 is TGTGCCAGCAGCCTTAAAGAACCAACGGTTTTCGCGAACACTGAAGCTTTCTTT.

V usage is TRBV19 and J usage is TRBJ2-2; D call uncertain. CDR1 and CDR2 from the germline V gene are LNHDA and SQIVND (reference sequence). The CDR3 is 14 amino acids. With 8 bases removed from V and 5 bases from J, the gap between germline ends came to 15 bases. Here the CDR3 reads CASSKHVTTGELFF. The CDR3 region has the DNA TGTGCCAGTTCAAAACACGTCACAACCGGGGAGCTGTTTTTT.

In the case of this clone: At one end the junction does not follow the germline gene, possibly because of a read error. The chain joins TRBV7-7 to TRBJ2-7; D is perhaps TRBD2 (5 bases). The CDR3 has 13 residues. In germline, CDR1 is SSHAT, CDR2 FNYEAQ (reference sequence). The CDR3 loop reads CASSLEGDYEQYF. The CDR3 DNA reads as TGTGCTAGCAGCTTAGAGGGAGACTACGAGCAGTACTTC.

The CDR3 nucleotides are TGTGCCAGCAGCGACGGGGGCTCCTACAATGAGCAGTTCTTC. This encodes CASSDGGSYNEQFF. J is TRBJ2-1 and V is TRBV19; perhaps TRBD2 as D (6 bases). The length of the CDR3 is 14 residues. V shed 9 bases and J shed 0 bases, with 12 bases lying between them. Germline-derived CDR1 and CDR2 are LNHDA and SQIVND (reference sequence).

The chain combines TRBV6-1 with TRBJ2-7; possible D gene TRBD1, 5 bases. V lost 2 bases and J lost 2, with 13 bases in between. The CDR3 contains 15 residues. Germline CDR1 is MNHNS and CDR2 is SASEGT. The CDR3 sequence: CASSEIGRVPYEQYF. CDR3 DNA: TGTGCCAGCAGTGAAATTGGCAGGGTGCCCTACGAGCAGTACTTC.

The CDR3 DNA reads TGTGCCAGCAGCCCCGGGACTGACAATGAGCAGTTCTTC. Translation gives CASSPGTDNEQFF. The J gene is TRBJ2-1, the V gene TRBV11-2; D is perhaps TRBD2 (6 bases). Germline V CDR1 and CDR2: SGHAT, FQNNGV. This CDR3 is built from 13 residues. V was shortened by 5 bases and J by 5 bases, with 10 bases between the two germline ends.

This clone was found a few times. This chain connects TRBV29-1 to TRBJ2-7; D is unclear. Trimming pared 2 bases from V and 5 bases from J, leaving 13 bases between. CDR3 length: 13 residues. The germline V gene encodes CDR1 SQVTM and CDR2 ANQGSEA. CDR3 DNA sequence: TGCAGCGTTGAAAATGAGTCTGGGCACGAGCAGTACTTC. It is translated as CSVENESGHEQYF.

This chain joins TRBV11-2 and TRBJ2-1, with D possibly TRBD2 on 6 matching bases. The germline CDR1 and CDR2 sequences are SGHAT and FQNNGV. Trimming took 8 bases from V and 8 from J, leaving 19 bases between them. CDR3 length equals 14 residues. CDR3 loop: CASGRSPATDEQFF. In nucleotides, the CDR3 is TGTGCCAGCGGGAGGAGCCCCGCTACGGATGAGCAGTTCTTC.

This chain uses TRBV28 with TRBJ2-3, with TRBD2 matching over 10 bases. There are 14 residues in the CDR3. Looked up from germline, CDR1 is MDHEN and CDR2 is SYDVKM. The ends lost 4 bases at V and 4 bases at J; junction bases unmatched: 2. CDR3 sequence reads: CASSSSGRPDTQYF. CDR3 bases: TGTGCCAGCAGTTCTAGCGGGAGACCAGATACGCAGTATTTT.

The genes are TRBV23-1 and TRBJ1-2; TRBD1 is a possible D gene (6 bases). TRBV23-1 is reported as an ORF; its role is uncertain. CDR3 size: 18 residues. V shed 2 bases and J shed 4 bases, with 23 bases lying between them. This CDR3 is CASSQDRRSPGPVYGYTF. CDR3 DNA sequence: TGCGCCAGCAGTCAAGACAGGCGCTCCCCCGGGCCAGTCTATGGCTACACCTTC.

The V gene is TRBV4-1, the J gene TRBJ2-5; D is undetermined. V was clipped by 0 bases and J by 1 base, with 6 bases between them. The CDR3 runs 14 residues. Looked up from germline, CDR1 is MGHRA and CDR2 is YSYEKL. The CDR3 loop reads CASSQDPGQETQYF. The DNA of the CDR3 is TGCGCCAGCAGCCAAGATCCGGGCCAAGAGACCCAGTACTTC.

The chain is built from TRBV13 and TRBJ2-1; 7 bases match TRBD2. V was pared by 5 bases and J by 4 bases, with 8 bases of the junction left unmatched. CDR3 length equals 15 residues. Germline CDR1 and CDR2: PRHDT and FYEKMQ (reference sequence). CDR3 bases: TGTGCCAGCAGCCCAACTGGACTAGGTTACAATGAGCAGTTCTTC. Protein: CASSPTGLGYNEQFF. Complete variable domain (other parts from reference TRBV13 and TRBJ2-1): AAGVIQSPRHLIKEKRETATLKCYPIPRHDTVYWYQQGPGQDPQFLISFYEKMQSDKGSIPDRFSAQQFSDYHSELNMSSLELGDSALYFCASSPTGLGYNEQFFGPGTRLTVL.

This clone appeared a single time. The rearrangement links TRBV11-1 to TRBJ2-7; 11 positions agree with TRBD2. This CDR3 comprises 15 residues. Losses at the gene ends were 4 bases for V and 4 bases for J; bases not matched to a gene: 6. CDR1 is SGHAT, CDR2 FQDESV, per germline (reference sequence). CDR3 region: CASSSTTSGTYEQYF. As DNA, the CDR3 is TGTGCCAGCAGCTCCACGACTAGCGGGACTTACGAGCAGTACTTC.

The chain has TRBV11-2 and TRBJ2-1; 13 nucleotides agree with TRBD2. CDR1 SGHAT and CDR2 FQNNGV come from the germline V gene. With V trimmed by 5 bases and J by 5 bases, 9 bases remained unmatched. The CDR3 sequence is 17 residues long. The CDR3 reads CASSLWTSGSRDNEQFF. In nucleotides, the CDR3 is TGTGCCAGCAGCCTCTGGACTAGCGGGAGCAGAGACAATGAGCAGTTCTTC. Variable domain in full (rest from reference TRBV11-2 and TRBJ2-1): EAGVAQSPRYKIIEKRQSVAFWCNPISGHATLYWYQQILGQGPKLLIQFQNNGVVDDSQLPKDRFSAERLKGVDSTLKIQPAKLEDSAVYLCASSLWTSGSRDNEQFFGPGTRLTVL.

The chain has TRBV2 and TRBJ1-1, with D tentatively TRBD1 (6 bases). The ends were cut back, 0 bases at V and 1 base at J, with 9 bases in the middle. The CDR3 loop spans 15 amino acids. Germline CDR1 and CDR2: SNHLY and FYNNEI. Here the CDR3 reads CASSEALGANTEAFF. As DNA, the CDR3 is TGTGCCAGCAGTGAAGCTCTGGGGGCGAACACTGAAGCTTTCTTT. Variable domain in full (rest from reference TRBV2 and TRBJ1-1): EPEVTQTPSHQVTQMGQEVILRCVPISNHLYFYWYRQILGQKVEFLVSFYNNEISEKSEIFDDQFSVERPDGSNFTLKIRSTKLEDSAMYFCASSEALGANTEAFFGQGTRLTVV.

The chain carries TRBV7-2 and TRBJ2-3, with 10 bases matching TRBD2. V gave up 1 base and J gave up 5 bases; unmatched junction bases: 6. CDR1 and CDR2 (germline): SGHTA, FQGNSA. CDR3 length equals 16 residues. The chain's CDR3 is CASSLEAGGPLDTQYF. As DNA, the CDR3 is TGTGCCAGCAGCTTAGAAGCGGGAGGGCCTTTAGATACGCAGTATTTT.

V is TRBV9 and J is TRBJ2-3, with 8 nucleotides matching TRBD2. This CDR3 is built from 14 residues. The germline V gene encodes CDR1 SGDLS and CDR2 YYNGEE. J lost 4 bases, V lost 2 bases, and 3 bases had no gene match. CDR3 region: CASSVSGTSDTQYF. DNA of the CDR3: TGTGCCAGCAGCGTTAGCGGGACCTCAGATACGCAGTATTTT.

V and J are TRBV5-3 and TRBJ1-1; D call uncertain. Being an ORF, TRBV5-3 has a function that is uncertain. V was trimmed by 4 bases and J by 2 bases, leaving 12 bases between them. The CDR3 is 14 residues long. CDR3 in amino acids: CARSSPSINTEAFF. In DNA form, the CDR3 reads TGTGCCAGAAGCAGCCCTTCGATTAACACTGAAGCTTTCTTT.

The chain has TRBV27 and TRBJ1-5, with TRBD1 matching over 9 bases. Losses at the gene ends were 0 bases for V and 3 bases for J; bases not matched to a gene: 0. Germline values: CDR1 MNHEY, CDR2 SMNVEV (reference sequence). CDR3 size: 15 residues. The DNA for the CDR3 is TGTGCCAGCAGTTTATCACAGGGGGCCAATCAGCCCCAGCATTTT. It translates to CASSLSQGANQPQHF.